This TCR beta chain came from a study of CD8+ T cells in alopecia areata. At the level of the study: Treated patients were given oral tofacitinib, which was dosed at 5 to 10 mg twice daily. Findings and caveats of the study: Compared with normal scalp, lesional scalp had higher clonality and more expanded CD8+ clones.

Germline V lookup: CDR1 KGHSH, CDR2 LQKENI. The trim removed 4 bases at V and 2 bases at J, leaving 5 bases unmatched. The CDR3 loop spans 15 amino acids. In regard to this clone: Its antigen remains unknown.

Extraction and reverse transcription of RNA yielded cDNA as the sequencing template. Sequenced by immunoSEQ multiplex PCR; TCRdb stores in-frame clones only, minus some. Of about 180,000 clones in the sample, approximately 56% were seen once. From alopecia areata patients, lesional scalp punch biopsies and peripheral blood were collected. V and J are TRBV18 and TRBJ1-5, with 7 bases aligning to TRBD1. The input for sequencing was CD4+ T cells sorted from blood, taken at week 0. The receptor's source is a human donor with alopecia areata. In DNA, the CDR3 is TGTGCCAGCTCACTCGCTCAGGGGGGCAATCAGCCCCAGCATTTT. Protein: CASSLAQGGNQPQHF.